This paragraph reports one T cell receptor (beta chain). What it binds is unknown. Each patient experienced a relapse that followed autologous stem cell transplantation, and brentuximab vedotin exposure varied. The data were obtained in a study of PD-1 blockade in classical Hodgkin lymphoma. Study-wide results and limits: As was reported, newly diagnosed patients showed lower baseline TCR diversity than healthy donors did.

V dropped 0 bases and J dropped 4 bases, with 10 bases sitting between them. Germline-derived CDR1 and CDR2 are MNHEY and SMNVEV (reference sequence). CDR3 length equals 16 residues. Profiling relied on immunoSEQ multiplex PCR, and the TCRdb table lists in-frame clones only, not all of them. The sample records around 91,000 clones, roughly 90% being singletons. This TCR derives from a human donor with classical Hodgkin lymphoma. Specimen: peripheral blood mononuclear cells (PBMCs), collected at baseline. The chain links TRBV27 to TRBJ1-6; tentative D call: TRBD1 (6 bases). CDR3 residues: CASSLSGGFYNSPLHF. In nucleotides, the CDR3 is TGTGCCAGCAGTTTATCTGGGGGCTTTTATAATTCACCCCTCCACTTT.